The 7 T cell receptor beta chains given below trace back to one sample, sequenced in a study of T cells in Graves' hyperthyroidism and ophthalmopathy. Researchers amplified the TCR beta CDR3 regions from RNA transcripts. The HTBI primer set served for first-round RT-PCR of the TCR CDR3. Using its own MiXCR run on the multiplex PCR reads, TCRdb lists one record per CDR3 protein. Of around 600,000 distinct CDR3 sequences listed, approximately 14% are singletons. Sample: blood. These receptors originate from a woman in her 50s with Graves' ophthalmopathy.

J is TRBJ1-2 and V is TRBV7-2, with no clear D. CDR3 length equals 15 residues. CDR1 and CDR2 (germline): SGHTA, FQGNSA. Trimming shortened V by 4 bases and J by 8 bases, and 20 bases separated the two germline ends. The CDR3 nucleotides are TGTGCCAGCAGCTCGGGAAAGGCCGACGCGAACGGCTACACCTTC. Protein sequence: CASSSGKADANGYTF.

This clonotype showed up many times. This chain joins TRBV7-9 and TRBJ2-1; the match to TRBD2 covers 7 bases. CDR1 is SEHNR, CDR2 FQNEAQ, per germline (reference sequence). The CDR3 is 15 residues long. V lost 2 bases to trimming and J lost 2 bases; unmatched junction nucleotides: 3. The CDR3 DNA is TGTGCCAGCAGCTTATATCTAGCGGCCTACAATGAGCAGTTCTTC. Its protein product is CASSLYLAAYNEQFF.

This clonotype was seen only a few times. The rearrangement links TRBV4-1 to TRBJ2-1, with D possibly being TRBD1 or TRBD2 (5 bases each). Per germline, CDR1 MGHRA and CDR2 YSYEKL. Trimming stripped 0 bases from V and 0 bases from J, with 9 bases between. The CDR3 has 16 amino acids. CDR3 protein: CASSQEAGSSYNEQFF. The DNA of the CDR3 is TGCGCCAGCAGCCAAGAGGCAGGGAGCTCCTACAATGAGCAGTTCTTC.

This clonotype was observed many times. This chain joins TRBV20-1 and TRBJ2-7; TRBD2 matches 12 bases. This CDR3 region has 16 residues. With V trimmed by 0 bases and J by 3 bases, 6 bases remained unmatched. The germline CDR1 and CDR2 sequences are DFQATT and SNEGSKA (reference sequence). As DNA, the CDR3 is TGCAGTGCTAGAGAGCTACTAGCGGGAGGTGGCTACGAGCAGTACTTC. Translation gives CSARELLAGGGYEQYF.

This clonotype was counted a few times. The CDR3 here is CASSAGQGIEPQHF. The CDR3 region has the DNA TGTGCCAGCAGCGCAGGACAGGGAATAGAGCCCCAGCATTTT. This sequence joins TRBV9 and TRBJ1-5; 8 bases are shared with TRBD1. V was clipped by 3 bases and J by 8 bases; unmatched bases: 7. CDR1 SGDLS and CDR2 YYNGEE come from the germline V gene. This CDR3 contains 14 residues.

This chain links TRBV20-1 with TRBJ2-5; D gene uncertain. This CDR3 has 11 amino acids. Germline V gene sequence: CDR1 DFQATT, CDR2 SNEGSKA (reference sequence). Deletions cut 3 bases from V and 5 bases from J, with 7 bases between. This CDR3 is CSASTGETQYF. In DNA form, the CDR3 reads TGCAGTGCTAGTACCGGGGAGACCCAGTACTTC.

V is TRBV7-3 and J is TRBJ2-1; 9 nucleotides line up with TRBD2. V shed 5 bases and J 2 bases; nucleotides not matched to a gene: 13. This CDR3 is built from 18 residues. In germline, CDR1 is SGHTA, CDR2 FQGTGA. The CDR3 is CASSPIVASGTTYNEQFF. The CDR3 nucleotides are TGTGCCAGCAGCCCAATTGTCGCTAGCGGGACCACCTACAATGAGCAGTTCTTC.